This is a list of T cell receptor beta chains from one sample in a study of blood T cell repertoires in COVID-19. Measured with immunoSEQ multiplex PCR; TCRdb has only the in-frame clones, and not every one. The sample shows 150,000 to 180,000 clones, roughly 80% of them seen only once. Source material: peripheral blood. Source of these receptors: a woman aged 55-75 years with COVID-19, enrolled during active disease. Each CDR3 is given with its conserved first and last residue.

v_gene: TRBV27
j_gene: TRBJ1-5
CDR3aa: CASSLNGLRGNQPQHF

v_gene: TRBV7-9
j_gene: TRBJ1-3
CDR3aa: CASSTGAGNTIYF

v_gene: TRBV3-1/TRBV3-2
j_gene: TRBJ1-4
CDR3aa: CASSQVGGGSGEKLFF

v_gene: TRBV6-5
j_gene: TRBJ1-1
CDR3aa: CASSYSRTEAFF

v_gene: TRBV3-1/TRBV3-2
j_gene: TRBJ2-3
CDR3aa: CASSYLFRDRGTDTQYF

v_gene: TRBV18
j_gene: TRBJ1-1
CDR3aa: CASSPRFGNTEAFF

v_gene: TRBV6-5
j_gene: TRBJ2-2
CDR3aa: CASRGHILGELFF

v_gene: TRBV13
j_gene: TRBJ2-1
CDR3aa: CASSLVQGLYNEQFF

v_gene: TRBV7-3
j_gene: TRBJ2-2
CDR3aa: CASSLTVNLQGGELFF

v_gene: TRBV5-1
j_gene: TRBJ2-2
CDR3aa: CASSLVSGGTGELFF

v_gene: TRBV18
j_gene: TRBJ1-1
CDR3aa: CASSPPVPGPEAFF

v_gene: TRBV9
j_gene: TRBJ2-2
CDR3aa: CASSVVAGAPSTGELFF

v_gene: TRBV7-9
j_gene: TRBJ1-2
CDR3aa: CASSPNVARGALDGYTF

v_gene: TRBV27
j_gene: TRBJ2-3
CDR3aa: CASSLMRSSGISSTDTQYF

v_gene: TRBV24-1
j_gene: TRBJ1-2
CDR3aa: CATSDSYGYTF

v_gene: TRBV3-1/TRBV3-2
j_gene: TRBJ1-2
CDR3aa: CASSQEARPSNYGYTF

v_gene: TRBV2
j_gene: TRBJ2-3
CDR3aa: CASSVLAGGADTQYF

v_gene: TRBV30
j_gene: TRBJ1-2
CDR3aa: CAWGQGNGYTF

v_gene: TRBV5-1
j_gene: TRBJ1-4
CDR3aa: CASSLISGGGEKLFF

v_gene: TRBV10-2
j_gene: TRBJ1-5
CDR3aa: CASLGTGGRSNQPQHF

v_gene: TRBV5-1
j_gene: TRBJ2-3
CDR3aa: CASSFDGDRTDTQYF

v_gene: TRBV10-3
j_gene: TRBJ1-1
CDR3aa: CAISETGQGNTEAFF

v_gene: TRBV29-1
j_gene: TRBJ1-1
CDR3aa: CSVDRGPNTEAFF

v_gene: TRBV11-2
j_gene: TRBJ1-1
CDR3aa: CASSLSYRDTEAFF

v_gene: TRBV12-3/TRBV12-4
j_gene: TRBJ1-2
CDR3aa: CASSQGARGGYTF